The 8 T cell receptor beta chains below come from one sample, sequenced in a study of graft-versus-host responses after intestinal transplantation (dated by TCRdb to about 2021). What these receptors recognize is not known. In the paper's terms, the time point label means: cells obtained before transplantation from donor or recipient. The method behind the library was the immunoSEQ multiplex PCR assay. Entries here come from immuneACCESS through TCRdb and include only in-frame sequences with V and J called. Some clones fail to appear in such tables; in the studies checked, an unresolved V gene covers under half of the shortfall, and the cause of the remainder is unknown. This sample lists tens of thousands of clones; roughly nine tenths were detected once. Together, the top ten hold about 1.7% of the sample. The material was unstimulated CD8+ T cells sorted from spleen or lymph node cells, obtained before transplant. The receptors stem from a human donor who was the organ donor for an intestinal transplant.

The chain uses TRBV7-8 and TRBJ2-2; 7 positions match TRBD2. CDR1 is SGHVS, CDR2 FQNEAQ, per germline. This CDR3 has 17 residues. The V gene end was trimmed by 0 bases and the J gene end by 8 bases; junction bases not matched to a gene: 12. The CDR3 nucleotides read TGTGCCAGCAGCTTAGCGAGCGGGATGGCTTTGGTTGGGGAGCTGTTTTTT. Amino acid sequence: CASSLASGMALVGELFF.

On this clone: Other DNA sequences in this sample translate to the same CDR3. The chain is built from TRBV4-1 and TRBJ2-1; TRBD2 is a possible D gene (6 bases). Germline CDR1 MGHRA, CDR2 YSYEKL. V was cut by 0 bases and J by 4 bases, with 10 bases left in between. This CDR3 is 15 amino acids long. The CDR3 nucleotides read TGCGCCAGCAGCCAAGACCGGGGGTCTTACAATGAGCAGTTCTTC. It codes for CASSQDRGSYNEQFF.

This rearrangement joins TRBV28 to TRBJ1-5; perhaps TRBD1 as D (6 bases). This CDR3 is built from 15 residues. Germline lookup yields CDR1 MDHEN and CDR2 SYDVKM. V was trimmed by 5 bases and J by 7 bases, leaving 18 bases between them. The CDR3 loop reads CASSPRTQGKQPQHF. The CDR3 DNA is TGTGCCAGCAGTCCTAGGACACAGGGAAAACAGCCCCAGCATTTT.

The rearrangement uses TRBV5-6 and TRBJ2-5, with 8 bases aligning to TRBD2. Germline V gene data show CDR1 as SGHDT and CDR2 as YYEEEE. The V segment lost 4 bases and the J segment 2 bases; nucleotides outside the gene matches: 7. This CDR3 contains 15 residues. The CDR3 DNA reads TGTGCCAGCAGCACGGGCGGGGGGAGTCAAGAGACCCAGTACTTC. Its protein product is CASSTGGGSQETQYF.

The V gene is TRBV27, the J gene TRBJ2-7; 14 nucleotides align to TRBD2. The CDR3 totals 15 residues. Germline V gives CDR1 MNHEY, CDR2 SMNVEV (reference sequence). Trimming took 4 bases from V and 4 from J; bases not matched to a gene: 3. CDR3 amino acids: CASSSRTSGRYEQYF. In DNA form, the CDR3 reads TGTGCCAGCAGTTCCCGGACTAGCGGGAGGTACGAGCAGTACTTC.

V is TRBV5-6 and J is TRBJ2-5, with 11 bases aligning to TRBD1. The length of the CDR3 is 16 residues. J was trimmed by 5 bases and V by 0 bases; bases with no gene match: 6. Germline V gene lookup returns CDR1 SGHDT and CDR2 YYEEEE. The CDR3 region has the DNA TGTGCCAGCAGCTTGGCCCGGGACAGGGGGATGGAGACCCAGTACTTC. This codes for CASSLARDRGMETQYF.

The chain has TRBV7-2 and TRBJ1-1; D unresolved. V was clipped by 1 base and J by 1 base, with 13 bases between them. In germline, CDR1 is SGHTA, CDR2 FQGNSA. The CDR3 totals 16 residues. CDR3 nucleotide sequence: TGTGCCAGCAGCTTAGGGGGAGGGCAGTCGAACACTGAAGCTTTCTTT. Translating it yields CASSLGGGQSNTEAFF.

In this sample, this clone turned up once. The chain is built from TRBV4-1 and TRBJ2-2; D gene uncertain. Germline V gene data show CDR1 as MGHRA and CDR2 as YSYEKL. This CDR3 contains 13 residues. The germline V and J ends were trimmed by 5 bases and 2 bases, with 6 bases remaining between them. Written as DNA, the CDR3 is TGCGCCAGCAGCGCCAGTAACACCGGGGAGCTGTTTTTT. This codes for CASSASNTGELFF.